This passage covers 21 T cell receptor beta chains from one sample sequenced in a study of shared clonotypes between healthy human individuals. Sequencing was performed with immunoSEQ multiplex PCR; in TCRdb, only in-frame clones are kept and a portion is missing. The table records 2 million to 3 million clones, around nine tenths of them present only once. Sequencing was done on a sample of naive CD4+ T cells sorted from blood. The subset is: CD45RA+ positively selected. The source of these receptors is a man younger than 35 in good health.

The chain has TRBV30 and TRBJ1-1, with 9 bases that match TRBD1. Looked up from germline, CDR1 is GTSNPN and CDR2 is SVGIG (reference sequence). This CDR3 has 12 amino acids. CDR3 region: CGLTGGYTEAFF. The CDR3, as DNA: TGTGGATTGACAGGGGGTTACACTGAAGCTTTCTTT.

The V call is TRBV29-1, the J call TRBJ2-3; 10 nucleotides agree with TRBD1. Trimming took 7 bases from V and 1 from J; bases not matched to a gene: 11. The CDR3 loop spans 16 amino acids. Looked up from germline, CDR1 is SQVTM and CDR2 is ANQGSEA. The CDR3 nucleotides read TGCAGCGCCTTGGGGGGACAGGGGATGGGCACAGATACGCAGTATTTT. The encoded protein is CSALGGQGMGTDTQYF.

The chain has TRBV5-4 and TRBJ1-1; TRBD1 might be the D (6 bases). Per germline, CDR1 SGHNT and CDR2 YYREEE (reference sequence). The CDR3 length is 13 residues. V gave up 2 bases and J gave up 8 bases, with 13 bases separating them. The DNA for the CDR3 is TGTGCCAGCAGCTTTCGGACAGCCCTAGAAGCTTTCTTT. It translates to CASSFRTALEAFF.

This chain uses TRBV5-6 with TRBJ2-7, with 7 bases aligning to TRBD1. After removal of 2 bases from V and 5 bases from J, the junction contained 10 bases not matched to a gene. Germline CDR1 reads SGHDT; CDR2 reads YYEEEE. The CDR3 totals 15 residues. CDR3 sequence (DNA): TGTGCCAGCAGCTTTCGGGACAGTTCTTCCCACGAGCAGTACTTC. Residues: CASSFRDSSSHEQYF.

The J gene is TRBJ1-2, the V gene TRBV19, with 7 nucleotides matching TRBD1. J lost 2 bases, V lost 5 bases, and 5 bases had no gene match. Looked up from germline, CDR1 is LNHDA and CDR2 is SQIVND (reference sequence). This CDR3 has 14 residues. CDR3 coding DNA: TGTGCCAGTAGTCTACAGGGACAGAACTATGGCTACACCTTC. This encodes CASSLQGQNYGYTF.

The V call is TRBV30, the J call TRBJ2-7; D is undetermined. V was trimmed by 4 bases and J by 5 bases, leaving 9 bases between them. This CDR3 has 11 residues. The germline V gene has CDR1 GTSNPN and CDR2 SVGIG (reference sequence). CDR3 DNA sequence: TGTGCCTGGATGTCCGCTCACGAGCAGTACTTC. Its protein is CAWMSAHEQYF.

The chain uses TRBV9 and TRBJ2-3; D perhaps matches TRBD2 (5 bases). Trimming left V 0 bases short and J 1 base short, with 15 bases between. The CDR3 has 17 residues. CDR1 and CDR2 from the germline V gene are SGDLS and YYNGEE. This chain's CDR3 is CASSVGPLWGGTDTQYF. CDR3 in DNA: TGTGCCAGCAGCGTAGGCCCCCTCTGGGGAGGCACAGATACGCAGTATTTT. Full variable domain (missing parts from reference TRBV9 and TRBJ2-3): DSGVTQTPKHLITATGQRVTLRCSPRSGDLSVYWYQQSLDQGLQFLIQYYNGEERAKGNILERFSAQQFPDLHSELNLSSLELGDSALYFCASSVGPLWGGTDTQYFGPGTRLTVL.

The chain has TRBV6-5 and TRBJ2-1; 9 bases align to TRBD2. The CDR3 is made up of 14 amino acids. J gave up 8 bases and V 6 bases, and 8 bases lay outside the gene matches. Germline CDR1 MNHEY, CDR2 SVGAGI. The CDR3 loop is CASSLGLASDEQFF. The DNA for the CDR3 is TGTGCCAGCAGCCTCGGACTAGCGTCCGATGAGCAGTTCTTC.

The chain has TRBV9 and TRBJ2-7; TRBD2 aligns across 8 bases. V was clipped by 0 bases and J by 1 base; unmatched bases: 3. The CDR3 extends over 15 amino acids. The germline gives CDR1 SGDLS, CDR2 YYNGEE. CDR3 DNA: TGTGCCAGCAGCGTAGAAGCGGGGGATTCCTACGAGCAGTACTTC. This sequence encodes CASSVEAGDSYEQYF.

The count of this clone is one. The chain links TRBV6-5 to TRBJ1-3; no clear D. The CDR3 is 14 amino acids. Germline lookup yields CDR1 MNHEY and CDR2 SVGAGI. Trimming pared 6 bases from V and 0 bases from J, leaving 9 bases between. The CDR3 reads CASSPGPSGNTIYF. CDR3 DNA: TGTGCCAGCAGCCCCGGGCCCTCTGGAAACACCATATATTTT.

The rearrangement uses TRBV11-2 and TRBJ1-1; D remains ambiguous. The CDR3 has 15 amino acids. The germline V and J ends were trimmed by 5 bases and 1 base, with 14 bases remaining between them. Per germline, CDR1 SGHAT and CDR2 FQNNGV. The CDR3 protein is CASSLEGAKNTEAFF. The CDR3 DNA follows: TGTGCCAGCAGCCTTGAAGGAGCTAAGAACACTGAAGCTTTCTTT.

CDR3 residues: CASSPKRTDTQYF. The CDR3 nucleotides are TGTGCCAGCAGCCCCAAGAGGACAGATACGCAGTATTTT. The rearrangement joins TRBV2 to TRBJ2-3; D unresolved. Trimming left V 6 bases short and J 3 bases short, with 10 bases between. This CDR3 region has 13 residues. Germline lookup yields CDR1 SNHLY and CDR2 FYNNEI.

On this clone: This CDR3 is also generated by other DNA sequences in the sample. This sequence joins TRBV18 and TRBJ2-1; 15 bases map to TRBD2. Germline V gives CDR1 KGHSH, CDR2 LQKENI. J gave up 7 bases and V 0 bases, and 1 base lay outside the gene matches. CDR3 size: 16 residues. CDR3 loop: CASSPPGLAGGNEQFF. In nucleotides, the CDR3 is TGTGCCAGCTCACCACCAGGACTAGCGGGAGGGAATGAGCAGTTCTTC.

J is TRBJ2-5 and V is TRBV5-1; 8 bases are a match to TRBD2. J lost 5 bases, V lost 0 bases, and 9 bases had no gene match. This CDR3 spans 16 amino acids. Per the germline V gene, CDR1 is SGHRS and CDR2 is YFSETQ. This CDR3 is CASSLEAGGGSETQYF. The CDR3 coding sequence is TGCGCCAGCAGCTTGGAGGCGGGGGGCGGATCGGAGACCCAGTACTTC.

The J gene is TRBJ1-4, the V gene TRBV20-1; D not resolved. CDR3 size: 11 residues. V was pared by 5 bases and J by 5 bases, with 6 bases between. CDR1 and CDR2 from the germline V gene are DFQATT and SNEGSKA (reference sequence). The CDR3 spells CSALGNEKLFF. DNA of the CDR3: TGCAGTGCTTTGGGGAATGAAAAACTGTTTTTT.

The chain carries TRBV5-4 and TRBJ2-2, with TRBD2 matching 7 bases. V trimming: 4 bases; J trimming: 5 bases; junction bases outside the gene matches: 14. CDR3 length equals 17 residues. The V gene's germline CDR1 is SGHNT and CDR2 YYREEE (reference sequence). In DNA, the CDR3 is TGTGCCAGCAGCCTTCTGCCCAGCGGGGCGTTTACCGGGGAGCTGTTTTTT. Translation gives CASSLLPSGAFTGELFF.

V and J are TRBV6-1 and TRBJ1-5, with D uncertain. The V end lost 8 bases, the J end lost 1 base, and 6 bases lay between the germline ends. From germline, CDR1 is MNHNS and CDR2 SASEGT. This CDR3 has 12 amino acids. In DNA, the CDR3 is TGTGCCAGCGCCCCCAGCAATCAGCCCCAGCATTTT. It translates to CASAPSNQPQHF.

The rearrangement links TRBV19 to TRBJ2-6; D not certain. The germline V gene has CDR1 LNHDA and CDR2 SQIVND (reference sequence). The length of the CDR3 is 12 residues. Trimming stripped 10 bases from V and 0 bases from J, with 4 bases between. The CDR3 bases are TGTGCCACCGCCTCTGGGGCCAACGTCCTGACTTTC. Translated, it gives CATASGANVLTF.

V usage is TRBV7-9 and J usage is TRBJ1-1; 7 nucleotides line up with TRBD1. Germline loops: CDR1 SEHNR, CDR2 FQNEAQ (reference sequence). This CDR3 has 13 amino acids. Trimming removed 5 bases from V and 5 bases from J; junction bases left unmatched: 5. Here the CDR3 reads CASSQSGGTEAFF. The DNA for the CDR3 is TGTGCCAGCAGCCAGTCAGGGGGTACTGAAGCTTTCTTT.

V and J are TRBV5-1 and TRBJ1-2, with 8 bases aligning to TRBD1. V was pared by 1 base and J by 6 bases, with 5 bases of the junction left unmatched. CDR3 length: 14 amino acids. The germline CDR1 and CDR2 sequences are SGHRS and YFSETQ. Here the CDR3 reads CASSLRTGNNGYTF. The CDR3 DNA reads TGCGCCAGCAGCTTGAGGACAGGGAACAATGGCTACACCTTC.

The chain has TRBV6-5 and TRBJ2-5, with a tentative D call TRBD2 (5 bases). The better agreement between TRBJ2-7 and the DNA end casts doubt on the J call. Germline V gene sequence: CDR1 MNHEY, CDR2 SVGAGI. The CDR3 loop spans 13 amino acids. CDR3 region: CATGPGGPYEQYF. DNA for the CDR3: TGTGCCACCGGACCTGGAGGTCCCTACGAGCAGTACTTC.